This TCR beta chain was identified during a study of response to subunit inactivated influenza vaccine. The study, taken as a whole, reports: Authors suggested seasonal influenza vaccinations each recruit few new T cells.

TCRdb passed the RT-PCR reads through MiXCR, listing each CDR3 protein once. The table shows more than 200,000 distinct CDR3 sequences, with 9% to 15% occurring only once. About this clonotype: Its specificity is unknown.

The origin of this receptor is a middle-aged man who received an inactivated influenza vaccine. The sequences come from non-naive T cells sorted from PBMCs, collected roughly 2 weeks before vaccination.

In DNA form, the CDR3 reads TGCAGCGCCGGGGGAACCTACAATGAGCAGTTCTTC. Translation: CSAGGTYNEQFF. This chain joins TRBV29-1 and TRBJ2-1, with D maybe TRBD2 (6 bases). Per germline, CDR1 SQVTM and CDR2 ANQGSEA. The CDR3 loop spans 12 amino acids. V was shortened by 7 bases and J by 2 bases, with 9 bases between the two germline ends.